This TCR beta chain stems from a study of cytomegalovirus exposure and HLA in healthy donors. On this clone itself: What it binds is not known.

CDR3 size: 15 residues. The germline V gene encodes CDR1 SGHTA and CDR2 FQGNSA. The V segment lost 4 bases and the J segment 5 bases; nucleotides outside the gene matches: 6. Vbeta (60) and Jbeta (13) primers were used in the PCR. Sequencing was performed with immunoSEQ multiplex PCR; in TCRdb, only in-frame clones are kept and a portion is missing. The table includes some 110,000 clones, under 80% detected once. Whole-study findings and limits: HLA allele associations emerged for under 20,000 TCR beta sequences in a later analysis, at 0.05 false discovery rate. The study flagged about 150 TCR beta chains as cytomegalovirus-associated. Excluded: some indistinguishable V segments such as TRBV6-2 and TRBV6-3.

This TCR was sampled from a woman in her 50s in good health and CMV-seropositive. Sequenced input: PBMCs. The gene calls are TRBV7-2 and TRBJ2-5; 11 bases map to TRBD2. This CDR3 is CASSSSGGRGETQYF. The CDR3 nucleotides are TGTGCCAGCAGCTCTAGCGGGGGGCGGGGTGAGACCCAGTACTTC.